These 28 T cell receptor beta chains came from one sample sequenced in a study of T cells after yellow fever vaccination. TCRdb used MiXCR to reprocess the 5' RACE reads, holding one entry per CDR3 protein. The sample includes around 300,000 distinct CDR3 sequences, over 10% of them seen just once. The sequencing here drew on CD4+ T cells sorted from PBMCs, taken 45 days after the yellow fever booster vaccination. The receptors were sampled from a man younger than 45 who received the YFV17D yellow fever vaccine.

CDR3 sequence: CASGLTETQYF. CDR3 DNA sequence: TGTGCCTCCGGACTGACCGAGACCCAGTACTTC. The rearrangement joins TRBV6-2 or TRBV6-3 to TRBJ2-5; D is possibly TRBD2 (5 bases). Per germline, CDR1 MNHEY and CDR2 SVGEGT. The V and J ends lost 11 bases and 5 bases respectively, with 12 bases between them. The CDR3 contains 11 residues.

The chain joins TRBV19 to TRBJ2-2, with a possible D match to TRBD1 (5 bases). Trimming left V 7 bases short and J 2 bases short, with 11 bases between. This CDR3 contains 14 residues. CDR1 and CDR2 from the germline V gene are LNHDA and SQIVND (reference sequence). DNA for the CDR3: TGTGCCAGTAAGAGGCAGGGTAACACCGGGGAGCTGTTTTTT. Translating gives CASKRQGNTGELFF.

This clonotype was observed a few times. The rearrangement links TRBV20-1 to TRBJ2-1; 10 bases are shared with TRBD2. J was trimmed by 9 bases and V by 3 bases; bases with no gene match: 11. The CDR3 contains 15 residues. Per the germline V gene, CDR1 is DFQATT and CDR2 is SNEGSKA (reference sequence). The CDR3 DNA is TGCAGTGCTAGCGTCTCTAGCGGGAGTCGCGGTGAGCAGTTCTTC. Its protein product is CSASVSSGSRGEQFF.

The chain has TRBV5-1 and TRBJ2-1, with TRBD2 as a possible D gene (6 bases). The germline V gene has CDR1 SGHRS and CDR2 YFSETQ. This CDR3 region has 16 residues. Deletions cut 3 bases from V and 2 bases from J, with 15 bases between. The CDR3 nucleotides read TGCGCCAGCAGCTCTCGGGGTAGCGGAACCTACAATGAGCAGTTCTTC. Translation: CASSSRGSGTYNEQFF.

The chain carries TRBV6-5 and TRBJ1-4, with 8 bases matching TRBD1. Germline lookup yields CDR1 MNHEY and CDR2 SVGAGI. V was pared by 2 bases and J by 7 bases, with 6 bases of the junction left unmatched. The CDR3 consists of 15 residues. CDR3 amino acids: CASSYTGQGGEKLFF. CDR3 nucleotides: TGTGCCAGCAGTTACACCGGACAGGGAGGTGAAAAACTGTTTTTT.

V usage is TRBV28 and J usage is TRBJ1-6; the D gene is possibly TRBD1 (5 bases). V lost 6 bases to trimming and J lost 7 bases, with 13 bases between them. The CDR3 is made up of 14 amino acids. Germline V gene lookup returns CDR1 MDHEN and CDR2 SYDVKM. The CDR3 spells CASRPGTANSPLHF. In DNA, the CDR3 is TGTGCCAGCAGGCCCGGGACGGCCAATTCACCCCTCCACTTT. Using reference TRBV28 and TRBJ1-6 for the parts outside the CDR3, the full variable domain is DVKVTQSSRYLVKRTGEKVFLECVQDMDHENMFWYRQDPGLGLRLIYFSYDVKMKEKGDIPEGYSVSREKKERFSLILESASTNQTSMYLCASRPGTANSPLHFGNGTRLTVT.

This clonotype has a handful of counts. The gene calls are TRBV12-3 or TRBV12-4 and TRBJ2-1; no definite D call. CDR3 length: 11 amino acids. V dropped 0 bases and J dropped 13 bases, with 7 bases sitting between them. The CDR3 DNA reads TGTGCCAGCAGTTTAGCCAGGCGCCAGTTCTTC. Translating it yields CASSLARRQFF.

J is TRBJ2-3 and V is TRBV18, with TRBD1 identical over 11 bases. This CDR3 region has 15 residues. With V trimmed by 6 bases and J by 3 bases, 5 bases remained unmatched. Germline lookup yields CDR1 KGHSH and CDR2 LQKENI. For the CDR3, the DNA is TGTGCCAGCTCGAGGACAGGGGGCGCGACAGATACGCAGTATTTT. Translating gives CASSRTGGATDTQYF.

This clonotype was seen only a few times. This chain uses TRBV18 with TRBJ2-1; D is uncertain. The CDR3 extends over 13 amino acids. Germline lookup yields CDR1 KGHSH and CDR2 LQKENI. The V and J ends lost 2 bases and 8 bases respectively, with 10 bases between them. DNA of the CDR3: TGTGCCAGCTCACCAATGGGGTGGCATGAGCAGTTCTTC. Its translation is CASSPMGWHEQFF. Looking up the rest from reference TRBV18 and TRBJ2-1 gives the full variable domain: NAGVMQNPRHLVRRRGQEARLRCSPMKGHSHVYWYRQLPEEGLKFMVYLQKENIIDESGMPKERFSAEFPKEGPSILRIQQVVRGDSAAYFCASSPMGWHEQFFGPGTRLTVL.

This clonotype was recorded a few times. CDR3 nucleotides: TGTGCCAGCAGTACTCCGGGACTCACGCAGTATTTT. Protein sequence: CASSTPGLTQYF. The V and J genes are TRBV7-9 and TRBJ2-3; perhaps TRBD2 as D (6 bases). Trimming took off 6 bases at V and 9 bases at J, with 13 bases between the two ends. This CDR3 region has 12 residues. CDR1 and CDR2 from the germline V gene are SEHNR and FQNEAQ (reference sequence).

The chain has TRBV7-8 and TRBJ1-1, with 7 bases aligning to TRBD1. CDR1 is SGHVS and CDR2 is FQNEAQ in the germline V gene. Unmatched junction bases numbered 7, after V lost 1 base and J lost 5 bases. The CDR3 is 15 residues long. CDR3 nucleotide sequence: TGTGCCAGCAGCTTAGTAACGACAGGGAGGACTGAAGCTTTCTTT. It is translated as CASSLVTTGRTEAFF.

J is TRBJ1-2 and V is TRBV10-3; D is uncertain. Germline V lookup: CDR1 ENHRY, CDR2 SYGVKD. The germline V and J ends were trimmed by 8 bases and 3 bases, with 10 bases remaining between them. The CDR3 is made up of 12 amino acids. CDR3 region: CAIGRKDYGYTF. CDR3 nucleotide sequence: TGTGCCATCGGCAGAAAGGACTATGGCTACACCTTC.

This chain links TRBV7-2 with TRBJ2-5, with 9 positions matching TRBD2. With V trimmed by 1 base and J by 10 bases, 7 bases remained unmatched. The CDR3 consists of 14 residues. Per the germline V gene, CDR1 is SGHTA and CDR2 is FQGNSA. CDR3 nucleotide sequence: TGTGCCAGCAGCTTAGGTGCGGGAGGGCCGATCCAGTACTTC. Protein sequence: CASSLGAGGPIQYF.

Only a few counts were recorded for this clonotype. The chain has TRBV28 and TRBJ2-2, with 7 bases aligning to TRBD1. V lost 1 base, J lost 6 bases, and 5 bases stayed unmatched. CDR1 MDHEN and CDR2 SYDVKM come from the germline V gene. The CDR3 has 15 residues. For the CDR3, the DNA is TGTGCCAGCAGTTTATTAATTGGACAGGCCGGGGAGCTGTTTTTT. This sequence encodes CASSLLIGQAGELFF.

The chain carries TRBV20-1 and TRBJ2-5; TRBD1 matches at 9 bases. Germline CDR1 DFQATT, CDR2 SNEGSKA (reference sequence). Losses at the gene ends were 1 base for V and 3 bases for J; bases not matched to a gene: 6. The CDR3 runs 15 residues. In nucleotides, the CDR3 is TGCAGTGCTAGAGCTCTCGACAGGGGGAAAGAGACCCAGTACTTC. It is translated as CSARALDRGKETQYF.

Worth noting for this clonotype: With a much larger clone just one base away, this may be a read error. The chain employs TRBV6-5 and TRBJ2-1, with D perhaps assigned TRBD1 or TRBD2 (6 bases each). The CDR3 runs 16 residues. In germline, CDR1 is MNHEY, CDR2 SVGAGI. The CDR3 is CASSYFLGGGYNEQLF. DNA of the CDR3: TGTGCCAGCAGTTACTTTCTAGGGGGAGGCTACAATGAGCAGCTCTTC.

The chain employs TRBV7-9 and TRBJ2-3, with D possibly TRBD2 on 6 matching bases. The germline CDR1 and CDR2 sequences are SEHNR and FQNEAQ (reference sequence). The V end lost 7 bases, the J end lost 0 bases, and 14 bases lay between the germline ends. The CDR3 contains 15 residues. CDR3 in amino acids: CASTLRDSSTDTQYF. In DNA, the CDR3 is TGTGCCAGCACCCTCCGGGACTCAAGCACAGATACGCAGTATTTT. Combining the CDR3 with reference TRBV7-9 and TRBJ2-3 gives the whole variable domain DTGVSQNPRHKITKRGQNVTFRCDPISEHNRLYWYRQTLGQGPEFLTYFQNEAQLEKSRLLSDRFSAERPKGSFSTLEIQRTEQGDSAMYLCASTLRDSSTDTQYFGPGTRLTVL.

The chain has TRBV7-2 and TRBJ2-5; a weak D match, TRBD2 (5 bases). The V and J ends lost 0 bases and 5 bases respectively, with 10 bases between them. Germline CDR1 SGHTA, CDR2 FQGNSA. CDR3 length: 14 amino acids. The CDR3 DNA reads TGTGCCAGCAGCTTAGCGTTTAGCGCCGAGACCCAGTACTTC. Encoded protein: CASSLAFSAETQYF.

This sequence joins TRBV7-2 and TRBJ2-1; 9 nucleotides align to TRBD1. The CDR3 is 15 amino acids. Germline V gives CDR1 SGHTA, CDR2 FQGNSA. The V gene end was trimmed by 6 bases and the J gene end by 8 bases; junction bases not matched to a gene: 11. CDR3 sequence reads: CASRYRGLFEDEQFF. The CDR3 nucleotides read TGTGCCAGCAGGTACAGGGGGCTTTTCGAGGATGAGCAGTTCTTC.

The rearrangement joins TRBV24-1 to TRBJ2-1; 10 positions match TRBD2. Per germline, CDR1 KGHDR and CDR2 SFDVKD. The V segment lost 3 bases and the J segment 10 bases; nucleotides outside the gene matches: 14. The CDR3 consists of 17 residues. CDR3 in DNA: TGTGCCACCAGTGATCCCTCCCCGGGACTAGCGCACCAAGAGCAGTTCTTC. Its translation is CATSDPSPGLAHQEQFF.

The table lists this clonotype with a few counts. The V call is TRBV6-2 or TRBV6-3, the J call TRBJ2-1; no definite D call. With 9 bases removed from V and 4 bases from J, the gap between germline ends came to 19 bases. The CDR3 has 15 amino acids. The germline V gene has CDR1 MNHEY and CDR2 SVGEGT. CDR3 sequence reads: CASSLESSPYNEQFF. The CDR3 coding sequence is TGTGCCAGTTCGCTGGAGTCTAGTCCGTACAATGAGCAGTTCTTC.

The chain has TRBV6-1 and TRBJ1-6; 7 positions agree with TRBD1. The CDR3 spans 15 residues. The V gene end was trimmed by 6 bases and the J gene end by 10 bases; junction bases not matched to a gene: 12. The germline V gene has CDR1 MNHNS and CDR2 SASEGT. The CDR3 DNA reads as TGTGCCAGCAGGCCTACGACAGGGCACGAATCACCCCTCCACTTT. This translates into CASRPTTGHESPLHF.

This clonotype appeared a few times. The chain employs TRBV20-1 and TRBJ2-3; TRBD2 matches 8 bases. The germline gives CDR1 DFQATT, CDR2 SNEGSKA (reference sequence). The V and J ends lost 0 bases and 3 bases, in that order; junction bases with no gene match: 8. This CDR3 comprises 16 residues. This CDR3 reads CSARDSERELTDTQYF. CDR3 in DNA: TGCAGTGCTAGAGACTCGGAGCGGGAGTTGACAGATACGCAGTATTTT.

This clonotype was picked up a small number of times. The CDR3 nucleotides are TGTGCCAGCAGTTACCGTGCAGGGGTTTATAGGGGCTACACCTTC. It codes for CASSYRAGVYRGYTF. The chain links TRBV6-5 to TRBJ1-2; a weak D match, TRBD1 (6 bases). This CDR3 is built from 15 residues. Trimming took off 2 bases at V and 8 bases at J, with 18 bases between the two ends. CDR1 and CDR2 from the germline V gene are MNHEY and SVGAGI.

This clonotype was seen a handful of times. V is TRBV7-2 and J is TRBJ2-1, with TRBD2 matching over 13 bases. The V gene's germline CDR1 is SGHTA and CDR2 FQGNSA. This CDR3 is 15 amino acids long. Trimming at V came to 10 bases and at J to 1 base, leaving 4 bases not matched to a gene. The CDR3 DNA follows: TGTGCCACCACGGGACTAGCGGGATCCTACAATGAGCAGTTCTTC. Protein product: CATTGLAGSYNEQFF.

This clonotype was seen a handful of times. The chain is built from TRBV7-2 and TRBJ2-3; TRBD2 aligns across 9 bases. CDR3 size: 15 residues. V lost 4 bases to trimming and J lost 0 bases; unmatched junction nucleotides: 2. Germline assignment: CDR1 SGHTA and CDR2 FQGNSA. The DNA of the CDR3 is TGTGCCAGCAGCTCTAGCGGGATTAGCACAGATACGCAGTATTTT. Translating it yields CASSSSGISTDTQYF.

The rearrangement links TRBV24-1 to TRBJ2-3, with 7 bases lining up with TRBD2. The germline CDR1 and CDR2 sequences are KGHDR and SFDVKD. The length of the CDR3 is 15 residues. V gave up 5 bases and J gave up 3 bases; unmatched junction bases: 7. The CDR3 DNA follows: TGTGCCACCAGTGCCCGCAGAGCGGGGACAGATACGCAGTATTTT. This translates into CATSARRAGTDTQYF.

This sequence joins TRBV20-1 and TRBJ1-5; D remains ambiguous. V was trimmed by 3 bases and J by 4 bases, leaving 10 bases between them. The CDR3 has 13 residues. CDR1 and CDR2 from the germline V gene are DFQATT and SNEGSKA (reference sequence). Written as DNA, the CDR3 is TGCAGTGCTAGCCAAACAGCTAATCAGCCCCAGCATTTT. This translates into CSASQTANQPQHF.